The next 13 T cell receptor beta chains were all read from a single sample in a study of blood T cell repertoires in COVID-19. Libraries were prepared by immunoSEQ multiplex PCR; TCRdb keeps only in-frame clonotypes and omits some of them. The sample records about 150,000 clones, roughly 82% being singletons. The sequencing sample was made of peripheral blood. The receptors were sampled from a woman between 50 and 59 years old in a cohort sampled during active or convalescent COVID-19.

V gene TRBV5-1 combines with J gene TRBJ1-6, with a weak D call TRBD1 (5 bases). Germline V CDR1 and CDR2: SGHRS, YFSETQ. The CDR3 contains 15 residues. Trimming removed 3 bases at V and 4 bases at J, with 11 bases between. The chain's CDR3 is CASSYTGPYNSPLHF. CDR3 nucleotides: TGCGCCAGCAGCTATACAGGACCGTATAATTCACCCCTCCACTTT.

The rearrangement links TRBV5-8 to TRBJ1-2; TRBD1 matches 10 bases. The V and J ends lost 4 bases and 7 bases, in that order; junction bases with no gene match: 7. The germline V gene encodes CDR1 SGHTS and CDR2 YDEGEE. The CDR3 runs 14 residues. In DNA form, the CDR3 reads TGTGCCAGCAGCGGAAGACAGGGGGCGGGTGGCTACACCTTC. This encodes CASSGRQGAGGYTF.

The V gene is TRBV5-4, the J gene TRBJ1-5, with TRBD1 matching 10 bases. V lost 3 bases and J lost 4; bases outside the gene matches: 7. Germline lookup yields CDR1 SGHNT and CDR2 YYREEE (reference sequence). This CDR3 region has 16 residues. CDR3 nucleotides: TGTGCCAGCAGCTACTCCGGGACAGGGGCAAATCAGCCCCAGCATTTT. It is translated as CASSYSGTGANQPQHF.

The CDR3 here is CASSLSGSIGAQHF. CDR3 nucleotide sequence: TGTGCCAGCAGTTTATCCGGGAGCATTGGGGCCCAGCATTTT. This chain connects TRBV27 to TRBJ1-5; D not resolved. This CDR3 spans 14 amino acids. Looked up from germline, CDR1 is MNHEY and CDR2 is SMNVEV (reference sequence). V lost 0 bases and J 11 bases, leaving 14 bases between the germline ends.

The gene calls are TRBV5-4 and TRBJ2-3; TRBD2 aligns across 9 bases. This CDR3 region has 17 residues. The V segment lost 4 bases and the J segment 3 bases; nucleotides outside the gene matches: 12. Germline V gives CDR1 SGHNT, CDR2 YYREEE (reference sequence). Here the CDR3 reads CASSLGLAGSGTDTQYF. In DNA form, the CDR3 reads TGTGCCAGCAGCCTGGGGCTAGCGGGGTCCGGAACAGATACGCAGTATTTT.

This clone occurred a few times. This sequence joins TRBV2 and TRBJ2-3; 11 bases are a match to TRBD2. The CDR3 extends over 17 amino acids. Per germline, CDR1 SNHLY and CDR2 FYNNEI. Germline trimming cut 5 bases from V and 1 base from J; bases unmatched to any gene: 8. CDR3 sequence: CASSPGLAVSRTDTQYF. The CDR3 region has the DNA TGTGCCAGCAGTCCGGGACTAGCGGTGTCGCGCACAGATACGCAGTATTTT. Supplemented by reference TRBV2 and TRBJ2-3, the full variable domain reads EPEVTQTPSHQVTQMGQEVILRCVPISNHLYFYWYRQILGQKVEFLVSFYNNEISEKSEIFDDQFSVERPDGSNFTLKIRSTKLEDSAMYFCASSPGLAVSRTDTQYFGPGTRLTVL.

The V gene is TRBV5-1, the J gene TRBJ1-2; 9 bases align to TRBD1. CDR1 is SGHRS and CDR2 is YFSETQ in the germline V gene. With 4 bases clipped from V and 13 bases from J, the junction kept 8 bases outside the gene matches. This CDR3 has 12 residues. This CDR3 reads CASSPWTGEGTF. The CDR3 region has the DNA TGCGCCAGCAGCCCGTGGACAGGGGAAGGCACCTTC. The full variable domain, with the rest looked up from reference TRBV5-1 and TRBJ1-2, is KAGVTQTPRYLIKTRGQQVTLSCSPISGHRSVSWYQQTPGQGLQFLFEYFSETQRNKGNFPGRFSGRQFSNSRSEMNVSTLELGDSALYLCASSPWTGEGTFGSGTRLTVV.

This chain links TRBV3-1 (or the pseudogene TRBV3-2) with TRBJ2-1; D is uncertain. CDR1 is LGHDT and CDR2 is YNNKEL in the germline V gene (reference sequence). The CDR3 length is 15 residues. V gave up 4 bases and J gave up 0 bases, with 10 bases separating them. CDR3: CASSPTVSSYNEQFF. CDR3 coding DNA: TGTGCCAGCAGCCCAACAGTAAGCTCCTACAATGAGCAGTTCTTC.

This clone occurred a few times. V usage is TRBV5-1 and J usage is TRBJ2-3; D is unresolved. V was clipped by 0 bases and J by 6 bases, with 5 bases between them. This CDR3 spans 12 amino acids. Germline loops: CDR1 SGHRS, CDR2 YFSETQ. The DNA of the CDR3 is TGCGCCAGCAGCTTGGCGCGTGATACGCAGTATTTT. It translates to CASSLARDTQYF.

This clone appeared once. The chain is built from TRBV6-5 and TRBJ1-3; D is possibly TRBD1 (5 bases). This CDR3 contains 15 residues. V was pared by 6 bases and J by 4 bases, with 16 bases between. From germline, CDR1 is MNHEY and CDR2 SVGAGI. The CDR3 DNA is TGTGCCAGCAGGAAAACTGGGGGGGAGGGAAACACCATATATTTT. Protein sequence: CASRKTGGEGNTIYF.

The V and J genes are TRBV29-1 and TRBJ2-5; TRBD1 aligns across 8 bases. CDR1 is SQVTM and CDR2 is ANQGSEA in the germline V gene. This CDR3 is 13 amino acids long. V was clipped by 4 bases and J by 5 bases; unmatched bases: 6. The CDR3: CSVGSTGGETQYF. DNA for the CDR3: TGCAGCGTTGGTAGCACAGGGGGTGAGACCCAGTACTTC.

This chain joins TRBV5-1 and TRBJ2-2; TRBD1 might be the D (5 bases). CDR1 is SGHRS, CDR2 YFSETQ, per germline. This CDR3 spans 17 amino acids. V was cut by 0 bases and J by 1 base, with 13 bases left in between. The CDR3 coding sequence is TGCGCCAGCAGCTTGGAGTCCCCAGGGCGGAACACCGGGGAGCTGTTTTTT. It encodes CASSLESPGRNTGELFF. The full variable domain, with the rest looked up from reference TRBV5-1 and TRBJ2-2, is KAGVTQTPRYLIKTRGQQVTLSCSPISGHRSVSWYQQTPGQGLQFLFEYFSETQRNKGNFPGRFSGRQFSNSRSEMNVSTLELGDSALYLCASSLESPGRNTGELFFGEGSRLTVL.

The genes are TRBV6-5 and TRBJ2-6; possible D gene TRBD1, 5 bases. This CDR3 is 15 amino acids long. Germline lookup yields CDR1 MNHEY and CDR2 SVGAGI. V was cut by 6 bases and J by 1 base, with 10 bases left in between. The chain's CDR3 is CASRPGFSGANVLTF. Written as DNA, the CDR3 is TGTGCCAGCAGGCCAGGGTTTTCTGGGGCCAACGTCCTGACTTTC.